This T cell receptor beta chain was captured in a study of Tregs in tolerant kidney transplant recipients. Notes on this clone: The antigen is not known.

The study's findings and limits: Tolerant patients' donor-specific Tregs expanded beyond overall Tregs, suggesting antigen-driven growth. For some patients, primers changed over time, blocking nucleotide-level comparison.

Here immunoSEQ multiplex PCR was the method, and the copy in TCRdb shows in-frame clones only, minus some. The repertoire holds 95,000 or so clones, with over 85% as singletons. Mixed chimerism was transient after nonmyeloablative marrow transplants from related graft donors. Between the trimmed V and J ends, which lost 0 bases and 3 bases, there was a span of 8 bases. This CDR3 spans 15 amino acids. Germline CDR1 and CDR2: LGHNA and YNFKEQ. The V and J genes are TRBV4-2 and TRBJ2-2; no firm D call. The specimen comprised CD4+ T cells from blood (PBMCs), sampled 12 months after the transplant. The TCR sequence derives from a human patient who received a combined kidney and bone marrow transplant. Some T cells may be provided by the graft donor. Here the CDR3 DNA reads TGTGCCAGCAGCCAAGATTTTGGCCACACCGGGGAGCTGTTTTTT. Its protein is CASSQDFGHTGELFF.